One TCR beta chain is described in this entry. Its antigen is unidentified. The data derive from a study of T cells in tumors after PD-1 blockade. Study details: A subset received ongoing vismodegib 150 mg daily alongside anti-PD-1 therapy.

The table came from immunoSEQ multiplex PCR; TCRdb's copy has only in-frame clones and leaves some out. The sample holds roughly 59,000 clones, over 75% seen once. The study, taken as a whole, reports: Some novel exhausted tumor clones appeared in pre-treatment blood, suggesting peripheral recruitment.

J gave up 0 bases and V 5 bases, and 9 bases lay outside the gene matches. Germline values: CDR1 SGHNT, CDR2 YENEEA. This CDR3 is built from 16 residues. Template: tumor biopsy or peripheral blood genomic DNA, 616-6,004 ng per sample. The sample was PBMCs, taken before anti-PD-1 treatment. The chain combines TRBV11-3 with TRBJ2-7; TRBD1 agrees at 8 bases. The sequence came from a human donor with basal cell carcinoma. The CDR3 sequence is CASSAPGQVHSYEQYF. The CDR3 nucleotides read TGTGCCAGCAGCGCACCGGGACAGGTTCACTCCTACGAGCAGTACTTC.